In its sample, the clone carrying this T cell receptor (beta chain) was seen a few times. The data were taken from a study of blood T cell repertoires in COVID-19. Sequencing used immunoSEQ multiplex PCR; TCRdb keeps in-frame clones, though not all of them. The sample lists under 200,000 clones, around 90% occurring once. The germline CDR1 and CDR2 sequences are SGHVS and FQNEAQ. The V and J ends lost 2 bases and 4 bases respectively, with 11 bases between them. The CDR3 consists of 14 residues. The sample comprised peripheral blood. This receptor was identified in a man aged 60 to 69 with COVID-19, enrolled during active disease. This chain connects TRBV7-8 to TRBJ1-2; no clear D. The CDR3 spells CASSLLNSPYGYTF. CDR3 DNA: TGTGCCAGCAGCTTACTCAACAGCCCCTATGGCTACACCTTC.